What follows is one T cell receptor beta chain and its context. Seattle patients were enrolled while actively infected and followed longitudinally. CDR3 length equals 14 residues. V was shortened by 10 bases and J by 5 bases, with 20 bases between the two germline ends. Germline V gene sequence: CDR1 MGHRA, CDR2 YSYEKL. The data derive from a study of blood T cell repertoires in COVID-19. Study information: PBMCs, B-cell-depleted T cells, or T cells provided the cDNA or gDNA that made up the material.

In the original processing: Reference gene primer amplification gave estimated nucleated cell counts. Sequencing was performed with immunoSEQ multiplex PCR; in TCRdb, only in-frame clones are kept and a portion is missing. Clone size and V and J calls were adopted from that table, with D and trimming inferred from the DNA. The sample records about 170,000 clones, around 84% being singletons. The chain recombines TRBV4-1 with TRBJ2-5, with TRBD2 as a possible D gene (6 bases). Sequenced input: peripheral blood. This TCR was recovered from a woman aged 80 or older with COVID-19, enrolled during active disease. CDR3 coding DNA: TGCGCCACCCGCCACCCGGACGGAGGGGAGACCCAGTACTTC. Translating gives CATRHPDGGETQYF.